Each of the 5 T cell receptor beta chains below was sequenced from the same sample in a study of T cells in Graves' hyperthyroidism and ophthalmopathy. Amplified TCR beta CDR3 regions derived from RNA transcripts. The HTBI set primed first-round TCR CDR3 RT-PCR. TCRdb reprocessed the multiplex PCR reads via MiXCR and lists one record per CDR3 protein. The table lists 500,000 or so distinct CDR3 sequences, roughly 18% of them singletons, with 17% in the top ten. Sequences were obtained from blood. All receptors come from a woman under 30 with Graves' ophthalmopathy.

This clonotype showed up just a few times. CDR3 nucleotide sequence: TGTGCCAGCAGCATTATTCAGGGAACTAATGAAAAACTGTTTTTT. Amino acid sequence: CASSIIQGTNEKLFF. V gene TRBV4-2 combines with J gene TRBJ1-4; D perhaps matches TRBD1 (5 bases). Germline V gene sequence: CDR1 LGHNA, CDR2 YNFKEQ. Trimming shortened V by 5 bases and J by 1 base, and 11 bases separated the two germline ends. This CDR3 is built from 15 residues.

As DNA, the CDR3 is TGTGCCAGCAGCTTAGGCGCGACAGGGAACCGGTCACCCCTCCACTTT. Amino acids: CASSLGATGNRSPLHF. The V call is TRBV11-2, the J call TRBJ1-6, with 7 positions matching TRBD1. Germline assignment: CDR1 SGHAT and CDR2 FQNNGV. This CDR3 is built from 16 residues. J was trimmed by 10 bases and V by 1 base; bases with no gene match: 10.

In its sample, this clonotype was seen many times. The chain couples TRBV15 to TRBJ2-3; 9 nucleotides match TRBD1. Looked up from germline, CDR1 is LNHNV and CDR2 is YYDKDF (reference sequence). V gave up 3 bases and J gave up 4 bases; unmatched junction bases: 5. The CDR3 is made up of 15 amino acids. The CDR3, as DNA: TGTGCCACCAGCAGTGGGACAGGGCACGCAGATACGCAGTATTTT. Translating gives CATSSGTGHADTQYF.

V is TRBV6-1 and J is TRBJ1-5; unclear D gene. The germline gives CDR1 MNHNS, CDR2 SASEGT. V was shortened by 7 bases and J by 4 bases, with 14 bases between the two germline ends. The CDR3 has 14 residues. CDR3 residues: CASMSSGGNQPQHF. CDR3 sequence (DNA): TGTGCCAGCATGTCGTCAGGAGGAAATCAGCCCCAGCATTTT.

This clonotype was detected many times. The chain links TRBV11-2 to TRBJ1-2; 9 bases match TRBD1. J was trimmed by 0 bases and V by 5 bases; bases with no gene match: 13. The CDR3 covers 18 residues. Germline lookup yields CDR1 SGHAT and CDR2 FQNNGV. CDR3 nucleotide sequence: TGTGCCAGCAGCCGCCTAAGAGGACAGGGGAGTACTAACTATGGCTACACCTTC. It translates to CASSRLRGQGSTNYGYTF.